This TCR beta chain is drawn from a study of human versus mouse CDR3 diversity and MHC coevolution. Study overall: Reportedly, immunoSEQ detects one in 200,000 T cells with minimized PCR bias.

The CDR3 consists of 18 residues. Germline trimming cut 5 bases from V and 3 bases from J; bases unmatched to any gene: 8. CDR1 and CDR2 (germline): SGHNT, YYREEE (reference sequence). Naive CD4 T cells, CD45RO-negative and CD62L-positive, were flow-sorted from PBMCs. Profiling relied on immunoSEQ multiplex PCR, and the TCRdb table lists in-frame clones only, not all of them. The sample yields about 83,000 clones, under 95% seen once. The source is a person between 30 and 69 years old in good health. Sequenced material: naive CD4+ T cells from blood. The sample's subset: CD45RO-negative CD62L-positive naive CD4 T cells. The genes are TRBV5-4 and TRBJ2-1, with TRBD2 identical over 16 bases. The CDR3 DNA is TGTGCCAGCAGGCCCGGGACTAGCGGGGGGGCGGTCTACAATGAGCAGTTCTTC. Protein product: CASRPGTSGGAVYNEQFF.